One sample yielded the 25 T cell receptor beta chains listed below, sequenced in a study of shared clonotypes between healthy human individuals. Produced via immunoSEQ multiplex PCR; TCRdb's table is partial and in-frame only. The sample carries more than 850,000 clones, more than 75% recorded once. Sample: memory CD4+ T cells from PBMCs. Subset of the sample: CD45RA-negative fraction. These receptors originate from a man in his late teens or twenties in good health. Some clones in this sample may be carry-over from other donors' samples.

This clone has more than one count but fewer than ten. The chain is built from TRBV18 and TRBJ1-1; D possibly corresponds to TRBD1 (6 bases). Germline V gives CDR1 KGHSH, CDR2 LQKENI. V was pared by 6 bases and J by 5 bases, with 13 bases between. The length of the CDR3 is 13 residues. The CDR3 protein is CASSPRGLTEAFF. CDR3 bases: TGTGCCAGCTCCCCCAGGGGCTTGACTGAAGCTTTCTTT.

This chain connects TRBV7-8 to TRBJ2-2; 8 nucleotides match TRBD2. The ends lost 4 bases at V and 5 bases at J; junction bases unmatched: 9. Germline CDR1 and CDR2: SGHVS and FQNEAQ. CDR3 length: 16 amino acids. CDR3 DNA sequence: TGTGCCAGCAGCTCAACCGGGACTAGTTATACCGGGGAGCTGTTTTTT. This codes for CASSSTGTSYTGELFF.

In regard to this clone: The same CDR3 can be traced to other DNA sequences in this sample. The V and J genes are TRBV6-1 and TRBJ2-2, with a weak D call TRBD1 (5 bases). Per germline, CDR1 MNHNS and CDR2 SASEGT. The CDR3 consists of 12 residues. V was shortened by 1 base and J by 9 bases, with 6 bases between the two germline ends. DNA for the CDR3: TGTGCCAGCAGTGAAGGGGGCCGGGAGCTGTTTTTT. This gives the protein CASSEGGRELFF.

The chain carries TRBV6-5 and TRBJ2-1; the D gene is possibly TRBD2 (7 bases). The ends were cut back, 4 bases at V and 0 bases at J, with 10 bases in the middle. The length of the CDR3 is 15 residues. The germline CDR1 and CDR2 sequences are MNHEY and SVGAGI. This chain's CDR3 is CASSWGGLSYNEQFF. DNA for the CDR3: TGTGCCAGCAGTTGGGGGGGCCTCTCCTACAATGAGCAGTTCTTC.

This clone is a singleton in its sample. V usage is TRBV9 and J usage is TRBJ2-7, with 11 bases aligning to TRBD1. In germline, CDR1 is SGDLS, CDR2 YYNGEE. V shed 1 base and J 3 bases; nucleotides not matched to a gene: 3. The CDR3 contains 15 residues. This CDR3 reads CASSVRDRGDYEQYF. CDR3 nucleotides: TGTGCCAGCAGCGTACGGGACAGGGGGGACTACGAGCAGTACTTC.

V and J are TRBV5-6 and TRBJ2-1; 8 nucleotides align to TRBD2. J was trimmed by 7 bases and V by 3 bases; bases with no gene match: 12. The CDR3 covers 16 residues. From germline, CDR1 is SGHDT and CDR2 YYEEEE. CDR3 DNA: TGTGCCAGCAGCTGGATGCGTGGGACTAGTATTAATGAGCAGTTCTTC. Protein: CASSWMRGTSINEQFF.

This chain joins TRBV28 and TRBJ1-4; a weak D match, TRBD1 (6 bases). The J call may be in error: the DNA end matches TRBJ2-2 better. Germline V CDR1 and CDR2: MDHEN, SYDVKM. The CDR3 length is 14 residues. The CDR3 DNA reads as TGTGCCAGCACCCCGGGACAAAGGTCCGGGGAGCTGTTTTTT. Its protein is CASTPGQRSGELFF.

This clone came up a few times. The same CDR3 can be traced to other DNA sequences in this sample. J is TRBJ2-3 and V is TRBV29-1; 7 positions match TRBD1. Germline values: CDR1 SQVTM, CDR2 ANQGSEA. V lost 7 bases, J lost 1 base, and 5 bases stayed unmatched. The CDR3 is 13 amino acids. The CDR3 coding sequence is TGCAGCGGCAACAGGGGAGGCACAGATACGCAGTATTTT. Protein: CSGNRGGTDTQYF.

About this clone: Distinct nucleotide sequences in the sample also encode this CDR3. The V call is TRBV5-1, the J call TRBJ2-1; D is unclear. Trimming cost V 4 bases and J 0 bases, with 11 bases left between them. Germline CDR1 reads SGHRS; CDR2 reads YFSETQ. CDR3 length equals 15 residues. CDR3 DNA sequence: TGCGCCAGCAGCCTGGATGGGTCCTCCTACAATGAGCAGTTCTTC. Residues: CASSLDGSSYNEQFF.

This sequence joins TRBV4-3 and TRBJ2-7; 7 bases are shared with TRBD2. The CDR3 extends over 15 amino acids. Unmatched junction bases numbered 8, after V lost 2 bases and J lost 4 bases. The V gene's germline CDR1 is LGHNA and CDR2 YSLEER. Written as DNA, the CDR3 is TGCGCCAGCAGCCAAATGCGCGGGAGCTGGTACGAGCAGTACTTC. It translates to CASSQMRGSWYEQYF.

The genes are TRBV5-1 and TRBJ1-5, with 7 bases fitting TRBD1. The CDR3 is 17 amino acids. V lost 0 bases and J lost 0; bases outside the gene matches: 6. Germline assignment: CDR1 SGHRS and CDR2 YFSETQ. CDR3 DNA: TGCGCCAGCAGCTTGGGGACAGGAGATTATAGCAATCAGCCCCAGCATTTT. Translating gives CASSLGTGDYSNQPQHF.

The V and J genes are TRBV11-2 and TRBJ2-5; D not certain. This CDR3 is built from 9 residues. Germline CDR1 and CDR2: SGHAT and FQNNGV. The V end lost 8 bases, the J end lost 5 bases, and 3 bases lay between the germline ends. Here the CDR3 reads CASGETQYF. CDR3 in DNA: TGTGCCAGCGGCGAGACCCAGTACTTC.

This clone has just one count. The chain uses TRBV6-6 and TRBJ2-7; D may be TRBD2 (6 bases). Germline CDR1 reads MNHNY; CDR2 reads SVGAGI (reference sequence). V lost 5 bases and J 6 bases, leaving 20 bases between the germline ends. This CDR3 contains 15 residues. The CDR3 nucleotides are TGTGCCAGCAGTAAGGCCGGGACTGGGGTCGGCGAGCAGTACTTC. Translated: CASSKAGTGVGEQYF.

To note about this clone: Mismatch with germline at one junction end may stem from a read error. V gene TRBV10-3 combines with J gene TRBJ2-7; 12 bases align to TRBD2. The CDR3 contains 14 residues. Germline CDR1 is ENHRY and CDR2 is SYGVKD. The CDR3 DNA reads as TGTGCCATCAGTGAACCGGGACTAGCGGGCCTAATCCACTTC. This encodes CAISEPGLAGLIHF.

The rearrangement joins TRBV7-2 to TRBJ1-4; 8 bases are shared with TRBD1. V shed 3 bases, J shed 7 bases, and the junction held 13 bases outside the gene matches. CDR3 length: 17 residues. The germline CDR1 and CDR2 sequences are SGHTA and FQGNSA. Here the CDR3 reads CASSLVPTGGAGEKLFF. CDR3 DNA sequence: TGTGCCAGCAGCTTGGTCCCCACAGGGGGTGCGGGTGAAAAACTGTTTTTT.

J is TRBJ2-5 and V is TRBV15; 9 bases align to TRBD2. CDR3 length equals 17 residues. V gave up 0 bases and J gave up 1 base; unmatched junction bases: 6. Germline assignment: CDR1 LNHNV and CDR2 YYDKDF (reference sequence). This CDR3 reads CATSRDLGSGSQETQYF. As DNA, the CDR3 is TGTGCCACCAGCAGAGATTTGGGTAGCGGGAGCCAAGAGACCCAGTACTTC.

Comments on this clone: Given a much more abundant clone one base away, this may be a read error. This sample includes further DNA sequences coding for the same CDR3. The rearrangement joins TRBV7-2 to TRBJ2-3; D not certain. Looked up from germline, CDR1 is SGHTA and CDR2 is FQGNSA. The CDR3 has 12 residues. V shed 3 bases and J shed 2 bases, with 3 bases lying between them. The CDR3 protein is CASSFSTDTQYF. CDR3 bases: TGTGCCAGCAGCTTCTCCACAGATACGCAGTATTTT.

This clone was recorded once. The gene calls are TRBV9 and TRBJ1-3; D unclear. This CDR3 region has 14 residues. Trimming removed 0 bases at V and 0 bases at J, with 4 bases between. Germline V gene lookup returns CDR1 SGDLS and CDR2 YYNGEE. CDR3 region: CASSVVSSGNTIYF. Here the CDR3 DNA reads TGTGCCAGCAGCGTAGTTAGCTCTGGAAACACCATATATTTT.

The J gene is TRBJ2-7, the V gene TRBV27; 7 nucleotides align to TRBD2. The CDR3 is 12 residues long. V lost 7 bases to trimming and J lost 5 bases; unmatched junction nucleotides: 5. The germline V gene has CDR1 MNHEY and CDR2 SMNVEV (reference sequence). The CDR3, as DNA: TGTGCCAGCACCGGAGCGGGGAACGAGCAGTACTTC. It codes for CASTGAGNEQYF.

This chain uses TRBV2 with TRBJ2-3; 8 bases match TRBD2. The CDR3 totals 15 residues. The V gene's germline CDR1 is SNHLY and CDR2 FYNNEI. V was clipped by 7 bases and J by 6 bases; unmatched bases: 12. The CDR3 nucleotides are TGTGCCAGCACCCCAGAGGAAGCGGGAGCTGATACGCAGTATTTT. Translating gives CASTPEEAGADTQYF. The entire variable domain, with the rest obtained from reference TRBV2 and TRBJ2-3, is as follows: EPEVTQTPSHQVTQMGQEVILRCVPISNHLYFYWYRQILGQKVEFLVSFYNNEISEKSEIFDDQFSVERPDGSNFTLKIRSTKLEDSAMYFCASTPEEAGADTQYFGPGTRLTVL.

The rearrangement links TRBV9 to TRBJ2-3, with TRBD1 matching over 10 bases. Germline values: CDR1 SGDLS, CDR2 YYNGEE. V shed 0 bases, J shed 8 bases, and the junction held 3 bases outside the gene matches. The CDR3 is 14 amino acids. CDR3 residues: CASSVVRDRGTQYF. The CDR3 coding sequence is TGTGCCAGCAGCGTAGTGAGGGACAGGGGTACGCAGTATTTT.

V usage is TRBV5-1 and J usage is TRBJ2-2; tentative D call: TRBD1 (5 bases). The CDR3 runs to 16 residues. The V and J ends lost 1 base and 3 bases respectively, with 13 bases between them. CDR1 SGHRS and CDR2 YFSETQ come from the germline V gene. Here the CDR3 DNA reads TGCGCCAGCAGCTTGAAGTCAGGGTGGGACACCGGGGAGCTGTTTTTT. It is translated as CASSLKSGWDTGELFF.

V is TRBV6-1 and J is TRBJ2-7; TRBD2 aligns across 8 bases. The CDR3 consists of 16 residues. The germline V gene encodes CDR1 MNHNS and CDR2 SASEGT. Unmatched junction bases numbered 11, after V lost 4 bases and J lost 3 bases. CDR3 sequence: CASSGGATSVNYEQYF. In nucleotides, the CDR3 is TGTGCCAGCAGTGGGGGGGCGACTAGCGTCAACTACGAGCAGTACTTC.

On this clone: Other DNA variants within this sample encode the same CDR3. V and J are TRBV5-1 and TRBJ2-1; 10 nucleotides align to TRBD1. V was pared by 0 bases and J by 6 bases, with 3 bases of the junction left unmatched. The CDR3 sequence is 15 residues long. The germline V gene has CDR1 SGHRS and CDR2 YFSETQ. The CDR3 sequence is CASSLVRTGGNEQFF. The CDR3 DNA is TGCGCCAGCAGCTTGGTACGGACAGGGGGCAATGAGCAGTTCTTC.

As for this clone: The sample carries other DNA sequences with the same CDR3. V and J are TRBV5-1 and TRBJ2-3; D not resolved. With 0 bases removed from V and 1 base from J, the gap between germline ends came to 6 bases. Germline V CDR1 and CDR2: SGHRS, YFSETQ. This CDR3 comprises 14 residues. CDR3 nucleotides: TGCGCCAGCAGCTTGGCTGGAGGCACAGATACGCAGTATTTT. Amino acids: CASSLAGGTDTQYF.